These 5 T cell receptor beta chains came from one sample sequenced in a study of OX40 agonist ivuxolimab in advanced cancers. The table came from immunoSEQ multiplex PCR; TCRdb's copy has only in-frame clones and leaves some out. In the table there are nearly 25,000 clones, around four fifths of which are singletons. This sample comprised CD4+ or CD8+ T cells sorted from blood, obtained in a trial of the OX40 agonist ivuxolimab. The source of these receptors is an adult with an advanced solid tumor such as melanoma, head and neck, liver or kidney cancer.

J is TRBJ1-1 and V is TRBV19; D is undetermined. Deletions cut 5 bases from V and 1 base from J, with 11 bases between. CDR1 is LNHDA and CDR2 is SQIVND in the germline V gene (reference sequence). The CDR3 length is 14 residues. CDR3 bases: TGTGCCAGTAGTCCGCGGACCGAGAACACTGAAGCTTTCTTT. As protein: CASSPRTENTEAFF.

This clone was detected a few times. This sequence joins TRBV29-1 and TRBJ1-1, with D tentatively TRBD1 (5 bases). The CDR3 is made up of 13 amino acids. In germline, CDR1 is SQVTM, CDR2 ANQGSEA. V was clipped by 4 bases and J by 2 bases, with 11 bases between them. The CDR3, as DNA: TGCAGCGTTGGGGGCAGATTCAACACTGAAGCTTTCTTT. Translated, it gives CSVGGRFNTEAFF.

The chain uses TRBV7-6 and TRBJ1-5, with 7 bases that match TRBD1. Trimming removed 4 bases from V and 0 bases from J; junction bases left unmatched: 3. The CDR3 runs 15 residues. Germline-derived CDR1 and CDR2 are SGHVS and FNYEAQ. CDR3 bases: TGTGCCAGCAGCTCGACAGGGAATAGCAATCAGCCCCAGCATTTT. The encoded protein is CASSSTGNSNQPQHF. Combining the CDR3 with reference TRBV7-6 and TRBJ1-5 gives the whole variable domain GAGVSQSPRYKVTKRGQDVALRCDPISGHVSLYWYRQALGQGPEFLTYFNYEAQQDKSGLPNDRFSAERPEGSISTLTIQRTEQRDSAMYRCASSSTGNSNQPQHFGDGTRLSIL.

The chain joins TRBV5-4 to TRBJ2-5, with TRBD1 as a possible D gene (6 bases). With 4 bases removed from V and 4 bases from J, the gap between germline ends came to 14 bases. Germline assignment: CDR1 SGHNT and CDR2 YYREEE (reference sequence). The CDR3 has 14 amino acids. The CDR3 sequence: CASSQGRVGETQYF. CDR3 bases: TGTGCCAGCAGCCAGGGGCGGGTGGGAGAGACCCAGTACTTC.

The chain couples TRBV30 to TRBJ1-6; 9 bases agree with TRBD1. The CDR3 totals 14 residues. Trimming took 3 bases from V and 9 from J; bases not matched to a gene: 6. Germline CDR1 and CDR2: GTSNPN and SVGIG (reference sequence). CDR3 sequence: CAWRGDRVGSPLHF. CDR3 bases: TGTGCCTGGAGGGGGGACAGGGTCGGTTCACCCCTCCACTTT.